This section outlines one TCR beta chain sequence together with its context. From germline, CDR1 is LGHDT and CDR2 YNNKEL (reference sequence). The junction had 5 bases not matched to a gene; V was cut back by 0 bases and J by 11 bases. CDR3 length: 16 amino acids. As processed by the authors: Amplification of reference gene primers provided the estimated nucleated cell counts. Sequencing was performed with immunoSEQ multiplex PCR; in TCRdb, only in-frame clones are kept and a portion is missing. For V, J and clone size, that table is used; D and trimming come from the DNA. The data hold roughly 130,000 clones, with 80% to 90% observed a single time. The data were taken from a study of blood T cell repertoires in COVID-19. For the study at large: COVID-19 samples collected from the United States, Italy and Spain covered acute and convalescent phases. The analysed material was cDNA or gDNA that came from T cells, B-cell-depleted T cells, or PBMCs.

The V and J genes are TRBV3-1 (or the pseudogene TRBV3-2) and TRBJ2-1; the match to TRBD2 covers 15 bases. Sequencing input: peripheral blood. The receptor comes from a woman aged 55-70 years with acute or convalescent COVID-19. The CDR3 nucleotides read TGTGCCAGCAGCCAAGATAGGGGACTAGCGGGAGGTAAGCAGTTCTTC. Protein product: CASSQDRGLAGGKQFF.